The T cell receptor beta chain described here comes from a study of T cell responses to AZD1222 COVID-19 vaccine. The CDR3 loop spans 14 amino acids. The germline gives CDR1 SGHVS, CDR2 FNYEAQ. The junction had 7 bases not matched to a gene; V was cut back by 5 bases and J by 9 bases. Repertoires were generated with immunoSEQ multiplex PCR, while TCRdb's copy carries only in-frame clones and drops some. The top ten hold around 3% of the sample, which has tens of thousands of clones, roughly 90% seen once. The chain recombines TRBV7-6 with TRBJ1-6; 7 bases align to TRBD1. The sequenced sample was peripheral blood, obtained on day 0 of AZD1222 vaccination. This TCR derives from an adult in good health. The CDR3 loop reads CASSRTGVISPLHF. The CDR3, as DNA: TGTGCCAGCAGCCGCACAGGGGTCATTTCACCCCTCCACTTT. The full variable domain, its missing parts supplied by reference TRBV7-6 and TRBJ1-6, is GAGVSQSPRYKVTKRGQDVALRCDPISGHVSLYWYRQALGQGPEFLTYFNYEAQQDKSGLPNDRFSAERPEGSISTLTIQRTEQRDSAMYRCASSRTGVISPLHFGNGTRLTVT.